This record looks at one T cell receptor beta chain sequence and its context. Profiled with immunoSEQ multiplex PCR; TCRdb holds only in-frame clones, not every one. The table lists some 200,000 clones, 83% of them singletons. This sample was taken from a study of blood T cell repertoires in COVID-19. Trimming shortened V by 8 bases and J by 1 base, and 8 bases separated the two germline ends. CDR1 and CDR2 from the germline V gene are SNHLY and FYNNEI. The CDR3 covers 13 residues. This clonotype was sampled from a woman aged 25-40 years with COVID-19, enrolled during active disease. The chain couples TRBV2 to TRBJ2-2, with a possible D match to TRBD2 (6 bases). The specimen was peripheral blood. The CDR3 protein is CASGRENTGELFF. The DNA for the CDR3 is TGTGCCAGCGGGCGGGAGAACACCGGGGAGCTGTTTTTT.